This T cell receptor (beta chain) comes out of a study of OX40 agonist ivuxolimab in advanced cancers. Study-level background: Patients treated during dose escalation were battling hepatocellular carcinoma, melanoma, renal cell or head and neck cancer. There were three patients with partial responses, one having hepatocellular carcinoma and two cutaneous melanoma.

Turning to this clone: Its antigen is not known.

Study observations and caveats: The average count of expanded clones was higher among CD8+ T cells than among CD4+.

Produced via immunoSEQ multiplex PCR; TCRdb's table is partial and in-frame only. This table holds roughly 61,000 clones, approximately 82% found once. Germline V gives CDR1 ENHRY, CDR2 SYGVKD. The V gene end was trimmed by 6 bases and the J gene end by 5 bases; junction bases not matched to a gene: 10. The CDR3 has 17 amino acids. The chain employs TRBV10-3 and TRBJ2-7, with 16 nucleotides matching TRBD2. Specimen: CD4+ or CD8+ T cells sorted from blood, collected in a trial of the OX40 agonist ivuxolimab. The sequence was collected from an adult with an advanced solid tumor such as melanoma, head and neck, liver or kidney cancer. CDR3 sequence reads: CAIREPGLAGGVNEQYF. CDR3 sequence (DNA): TGTGCCATCAGGGAACCGGGACTAGCGGGAGGGGTAAACGAGCAGTACTTC.